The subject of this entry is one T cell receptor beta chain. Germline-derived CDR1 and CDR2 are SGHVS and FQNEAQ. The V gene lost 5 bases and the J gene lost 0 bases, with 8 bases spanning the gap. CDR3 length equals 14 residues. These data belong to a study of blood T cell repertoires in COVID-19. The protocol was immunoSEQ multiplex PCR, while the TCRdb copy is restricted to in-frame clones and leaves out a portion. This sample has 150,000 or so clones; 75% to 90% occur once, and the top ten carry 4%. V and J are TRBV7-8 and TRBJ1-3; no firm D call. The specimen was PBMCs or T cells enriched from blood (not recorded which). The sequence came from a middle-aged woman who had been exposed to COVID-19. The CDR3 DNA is TGTGCCAGCAGCGTTTCCAACTCTGGAAACACCATATATTTT. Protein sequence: CASSVSNSGNTIYF.